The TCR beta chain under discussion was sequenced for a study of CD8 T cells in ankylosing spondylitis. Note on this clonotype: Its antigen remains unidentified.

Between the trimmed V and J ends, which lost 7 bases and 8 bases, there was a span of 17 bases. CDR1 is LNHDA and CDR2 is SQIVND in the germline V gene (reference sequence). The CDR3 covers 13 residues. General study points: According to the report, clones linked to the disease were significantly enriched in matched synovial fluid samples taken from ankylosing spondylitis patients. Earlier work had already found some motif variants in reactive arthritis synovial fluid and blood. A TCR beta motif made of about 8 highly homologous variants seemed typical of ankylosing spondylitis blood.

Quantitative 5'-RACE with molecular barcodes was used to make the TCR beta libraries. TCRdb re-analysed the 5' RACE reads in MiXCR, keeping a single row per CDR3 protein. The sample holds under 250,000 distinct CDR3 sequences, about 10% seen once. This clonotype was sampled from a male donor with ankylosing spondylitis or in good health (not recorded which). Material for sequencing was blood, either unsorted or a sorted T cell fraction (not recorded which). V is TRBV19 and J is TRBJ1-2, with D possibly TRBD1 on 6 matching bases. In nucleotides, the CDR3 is TGTGCCAGTACCATCCAGGGGAGGGTCGGCTACACCTTC. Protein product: CASTIQGRVGYTF.